Shown below are 22 T cell receptor beta chains from a single sample sequenced in a study of memory CD4+ T cells and cytomegalovirus serostatus. The data were produced by immunoSEQ multiplex PCR, yet TCRdb's version contains in-frame clones alone and is incomplete. The table shows nearly 60,000 clones, with about 81% occurring only once. The sort gate was single viable CD3+CD4+CD8-CD45RO+ cells for memory CD4+ T cells. The sequenced material came from memory CD4+ T cells from blood. The receptors derive from an adult in good health and CMV-seronegative.

For the CDR3, the DNA is TGTGCCAGCTCCTTCCAAGAGACCCAGTACTTC. Residues: CASSFQETQYF. V gene TRBV18 combines with J gene TRBJ2-5; the D is unclear. The germline CDR1 and CDR2 sequences are KGHSH and LQKENI. V lost 6 bases and J lost 1, with 3 bases in between. The length of the CDR3 is 11 residues.

This clone has more than one count but fewer than ten. V is TRBV7-9 and J is TRBJ1-2, with D uncertain. The V and J ends lost 4 bases and 8 bases respectively, with 14 bases between them. The CDR3 spans 13 residues. The germline gives CDR1 SEHNR, CDR2 FQNEAQ (reference sequence). CDR3 DNA: TGTGCCAGCAGCTCTGGATCCGCTACAGGCTACACCTTC. Protein product: CASSSGSATGYTF.

The chain recombines TRBV18 with TRBJ2-5; D is unresolved. V was pared by 2 bases and J by 5 bases, with 6 bases between. This CDR3 has 12 residues. The germline V gene encodes CDR1 KGHSH and CDR2 LQKENI. In DNA form, the CDR3 reads TGTGCCAGCTCACCAGGGATGGAGACCCAGTACTTC. This sequence encodes CASSPGMETQYF.

This chain connects TRBV28 to TRBJ1-2; no clear D. Germline V CDR1 and CDR2: MDHEN, SYDVKM. V shed 5 bases and J shed 8 bases, with 9 bases lying between them. The CDR3 consists of 11 residues. The CDR3 DNA reads as TGTGCCAGCAGTATGAGTTGGGGCTACACCTTC. It is translated as CASSMSWGYTF.

The chain recombines TRBV6-1 with TRBJ1-2, with a weak D call TRBD1 (6 bases). The CDR3 runs 12 residues. Germline V gene lookup returns CDR1 MNHNS and CDR2 SASEGT. Deletions cut 6 bases from V and 8 bases from J, with 13 bases between. The CDR3 loop is CASSDTGNGYTF. DNA of the CDR3: TGTGCCAGCAGCGACACAGGGAACGGCTACACCTTC.

V is TRBV7-8 and J is TRBJ2-6; D is uncertain. The V gene's germline CDR1 is SGHVS and CDR2 FQNEAQ. Trimming pared 4 bases from V and 1 base from J, leaving 14 bases between. CDR3 length equals 17 residues. Here the CDR3 DNA reads TGTGCCAGCAGCTCAGGTTTTAGGTTATCTGGGGCCAACGTCCTGACTTTC. Protein product: CASSSGFRLSGANVLTF.

The J gene is TRBJ1-5, the V gene TRBV6-1; no reliable D call. In germline, CDR1 is MNHNS, CDR2 SASEGT. Trimming took 6 bases from V and 3 from J, leaving 6 bases between them. CDR3 length: 12 residues. The CDR3 is CASRVFNQPQHF. The CDR3 nucleotides read TGTGCCAGCAGGGTATTCAATCAGCCCCAGCATTTT.

This sequence joins TRBV14 and TRBJ1-1; 10 positions agree with TRBD1. J was trimmed by 3 bases and V by 3 bases; bases with no gene match: 4. Looked up from germline, CDR1 is SGHDN and CDR2 is FVKESK. This CDR3 has 15 residues. The CDR3 DNA reads TGTGCCAGCAGCCAGTACGGGACAGGGGACACTGAAGCTTTCTTT. Translation gives CASSQYGTGDTEAFF.

The rearrangement uses TRBV5-1 and TRBJ1-1, with TRBD1 identical over 7 bases. This CDR3 comprises 16 residues. CDR1 is SGHRS, CDR2 YFSETQ, per germline. The J segment lost 0 bases and the V segment lost 5 bases, leaving 10 bases of the junction unmatched. Written as DNA, the CDR3 is TGCGCCAGCAGTAAAGGGGACAGCCCCATGAACACTGAAGCTTTCTTT. It yields the protein CASSKGDSPMNTEAFF.

The rearrangement uses TRBV29-1 and TRBJ2-7, with 8 bases lining up with TRBD1. CDR1 and CDR2 (germline): SQVTM, ANQGSEA. V shed 3 bases, J shed 2 bases, and the junction held 3 bases outside the gene matches. The CDR3 is 13 amino acids. CDR3 sequence (DNA): TGCAGCGTTGAGCAGGGGGCAACCTACGAGCAGTACTTC. Protein sequence: CSVEQGATYEQYF.

V gene TRBV6-5 combines with J gene TRBJ1-5; no definite D call. This CDR3 is 14 amino acids long. The germline V gene encodes CDR1 MNHEY and CDR2 SVGAGI. V was pared by 2 bases and J by 3 bases, with 8 bases between. The CDR3 sequence is CASSYRAYNQPQHF. As DNA, the CDR3 is TGTGCCAGCAGTTACAGAGCCTACAATCAGCCCCAGCATTTT.

The rearrangement links TRBV7-3 to TRBJ2-5; tentative D call: TRBD1 (6 bases). The CDR3 length is 16 residues. V was cut by 1 base and J by 5 bases, with 17 bases left in between. Germline lookup yields CDR1 SGHTA and CDR2 FQGTGA. CDR3 amino acids: CASSLRASTGLETQYF. CDR3 DNA sequence: TGTGCCAGCAGCTTAAGGGCAAGCACAGGGTTGGAGACCCAGTACTTC.

V usage is TRBV9 and J usage is TRBJ2-2; 7 nucleotides agree with TRBD2. The CDR3 has 14 amino acids. Per the germline V gene, CDR1 is SGDLS and CDR2 is YYNGEE. V was pared by 4 bases and J by 7 bases, with 7 bases of the junction left unmatched. CDR3 loop: CASSPREPVGELFF. The CDR3 DNA is TGTGCCAGCAGCCCGCGGGAGCCGGTCGGGGAGCTGTTTTTT.

The genes are TRBV5-1 and TRBJ2-1; TRBD1 might be the D (5 bases). Germline lookup yields CDR1 SGHRS and CDR2 YFSETQ. The CDR3 is 15 residues long. V lost 0 bases to trimming and J lost 5 bases, with 12 bases between them. The CDR3 DNA sequence: TGCGCCAGCAGCTTGGGGGCAGGGAATCACAATGAGCAGTTCTTC. Protein sequence: CASSLGAGNHNEQFF.

V usage is TRBV7-2 and J usage is TRBJ2-5, with 8 nucleotides matching TRBD2. With 4 bases clipped from V and 1 base from J, the junction kept 8 bases outside the gene matches. CDR3 length: 16 residues. Germline V gene data show CDR1 as SGHTA and CDR2 as FQGNSA. CDR3 nucleotides: TGTGCCAGCAGCTCACGCAGCGGGAGCCTCCAAGAGACCCAGTACTTC. It specifies CASSSRSGSLQETQYF.

The V and J genes are TRBV6-1 and TRBJ2-3; a possible D gene is TRBD2 (5 bases). Trimming shortened V by 0 bases and J by 6 bases, and 13 bases separated the two germline ends. This CDR3 has 15 residues. Germline-derived CDR1 and CDR2 are MNHNS and SASEGT. CDR3 region: CASSEALITGDTQYF. The CDR3 DNA reads TGTGCCAGCAGTGAAGCTCTAATCACGGGGGATACGCAGTATTTT.

CDR3 sequence reads: CASSSTVIADNEQFF. The CDR3 coding sequence is TGTGCCAGCAGCTCCACGGTTATTGCAGACAATGAGCAGTTCTTC. The genes are TRBV7-3 and TRBJ2-1; D remains ambiguous. This CDR3 contains 15 residues. The V gene lost 4 bases and the J gene lost 5 bases, with 15 bases spanning the gap. Germline loops: CDR1 SGHTA, CDR2 FQGTGA.

CDR3 protein: CASSLTGYMETQYF. The CDR3 DNA follows: TGCGCCAGCAGCTTGACAGGGTATATGGAGACCCAGTACTTC. The chain combines TRBV5-1 with TRBJ2-5, with D possibly TRBD1 on 6 matching bases. V lost 1 base and J 5 bases, leaving 12 bases between the germline ends. Germline-derived CDR1 and CDR2 are SGHRS and YFSETQ. There are 14 residues in the CDR3.

This chain uses TRBV10-3 with TRBJ2-7; D unresolved. The germline CDR1 and CDR2 sequences are ENHRY and SYGVKD. This CDR3 is 11 amino acids long. V was clipped by 6 bases and J by 4 bases, with 7 bases between them. Here the CDR3 DNA reads TGTGCCATCAGCGGAAATTACGAGCAGTACTTC. Its protein is CAISGNYEQYF.

This clone appeared a few times. This chain connects TRBV7-9 to TRBJ1-1, with D unresolved. CDR1 and CDR2 (germline): SEHNR, FQNEAQ (reference sequence). The CDR3 consists of 15 residues. The V gene lost 5 bases and the J gene lost 1 base, with 14 bases spanning the gap. The CDR3 loop is CASSPHGTKNTEAFF. The CDR3 DNA sequence: TGTGCCAGCAGCCCTCACGGTACGAAGAACACTGAAGCTTTCTTT.

The chain uses TRBV5-6 and TRBJ1-2; D unclear. Per the germline V gene, CDR1 is SGHDT and CDR2 is YYEEEE. With 1 base removed from V and 3 bases from J, the gap between germline ends came to 10 bases. The CDR3 is 14 residues long. The chain's CDR3 is CASSLSHSHYGYTF. As DNA, the CDR3 is TGTGCCAGCAGCTTGTCCCACAGCCACTATGGCTACACCTTC. The whole variable domain, remainder taken from reference TRBV5-6 and TRBJ1-2, is DAGVTQSPTHLIKTRGQQVTLRCSPKSGHDTVSWYQQALGQGPQFIFQYYEEEERQRGNFPDRFSGHQFPNYSSELNVNALLLGDSALYLCASSLSHSHYGYTFGSGTRLTVV.

In its sample, this clone was seen once. This sequence joins TRBV6-1 and TRBJ2-7; 8 nucleotides line up with TRBD1. The germline CDR1 and CDR2 sequences are MNHNS and SASEGT. The CDR3 consists of 12 residues. Unmatched junction bases numbered 8, after V lost 5 bases and J lost 11 bases. The chain's CDR3 is CASSPRTGPKYF. The DNA for the CDR3 is TGTGCCAGCAGTCCACGGACAGGGCCAAAGTACTTC.